The entry below describes one TCR beta chain. Its antigen is still unknown. The sample belongs to a study of T cell responses to AZD1222 COVID-19 vaccine. Study-wide points: White British people made up most donors, females outnumbered males, and clonal diversity was possibly underestimated. Of the AZD1222 recipients, only 5 or 6 were seropositive at baseline.

Assay used: immunoSEQ multiplex PCR; TCRdb lists only in-frame clones, some missing. The repertoire holds approximately 60,000 clones, approximately 86% seen once, with 6% to 7.5% in the top ten. Here the sequenced sample was peripheral blood, taken 28 days after the second AZD1222 dose. This receptor was taken from an adult who received the AZD1222 COVID-19 vaccine.

The CDR3 sequence is CAWRRVATNEKLFF. DNA for the CDR3: TGTGCCTGGAGACGCGTCGCAACTAATGAAAAACTGTTTTTT. The gene calls are TRBV30 and TRBJ1-4; D unclear. The ends were cut back, 3 bases at V and 0 bases at J, with 8 bases in the middle. The CDR3 covers 14 residues. The germline gives CDR1 GTSNPN, CDR2 SVGIG (reference sequence).